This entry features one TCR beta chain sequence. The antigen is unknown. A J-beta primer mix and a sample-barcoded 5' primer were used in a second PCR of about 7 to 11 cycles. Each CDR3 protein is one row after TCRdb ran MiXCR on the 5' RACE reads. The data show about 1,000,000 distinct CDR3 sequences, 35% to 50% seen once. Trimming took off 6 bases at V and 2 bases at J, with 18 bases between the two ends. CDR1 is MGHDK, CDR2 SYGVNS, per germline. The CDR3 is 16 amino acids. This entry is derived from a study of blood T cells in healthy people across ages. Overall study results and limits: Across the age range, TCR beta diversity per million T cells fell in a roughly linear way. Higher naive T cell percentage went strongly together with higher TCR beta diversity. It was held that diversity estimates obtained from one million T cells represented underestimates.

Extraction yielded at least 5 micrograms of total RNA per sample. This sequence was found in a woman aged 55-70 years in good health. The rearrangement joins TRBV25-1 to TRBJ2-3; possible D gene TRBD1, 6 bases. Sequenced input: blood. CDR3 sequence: CASSPLLGADTDTQYF. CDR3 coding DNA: TGTGCCAGCAGCCCCCTGTTGGGGGCGGACACAGATACGCAGTATTTT.